Below, 8 T cell receptor beta chains from the same sample are listed, as sequenced in a study of beta chain features in type 1 diabetes. What was sequenced were expressed TCRB transcripts, since all of the isolated RNA had been reverse transcribed. Clones were sequenced by immunoSEQ multiplex PCR, and TCRdb holds only the in-frame ones, with some missing. Here the sample spans around 340,000 clones, 8% being singletons. The sequencing sample was made of central memory CD4+ T cells from blood. The source of these receptors is a young woman in good health.

The rearrangement joins TRBV2 to TRBJ2-1, with a tentative D call TRBD2 (6 bases). CDR1 and CDR2 (germline): SNHLY, FYNNEI. V was cut by 4 bases and J by 4 bases, with 23 bases left in between. This CDR3 has 18 amino acids. The CDR3 DNA follows: TGTGCCAGCAGTGGCTCGCGCGTAGTACGGGGGACTTACAATGAGCAGTTCTTC. This translates into CASSGSRVVRGTYNEQFF.

A note on this clone: Germline is not matched at one junction end, which may reflect a read error. Other nucleotide sequences in the sample specify the same CDR3. The V and J genes are TRBV15 and TRBJ2-5, with a possible D match to TRBD1 (6 bases). In germline, CDR1 is LNHNV, CDR2 YYDKDF (reference sequence). This CDR3 is 13 amino acids long. CDR3 loop: CATRRGGRETQYF. CDR3 sequence (DNA): TGTGCCACCAGGAGAGGGGGTCGGGAGACCCAGTACTTC.

With respect to this clone: Other DNA sequences within the sample encode an identical CDR3. CDR3 amino acids: CSARLDSEQFF. DNA for the CDR3: TGCAGCGCCAGACTCGACAGTGAGCAGTTCTTC. The rearrangement joins TRBV20-1 to TRBJ2-1, with D perhaps TRBD1 (5 bases). This CDR3 is 11 amino acids long. CDR1 DFQATT and CDR2 SNEGSKA come from the germline V gene (reference sequence).

This clone was seen only a few times. V usage is TRBV4-3 and J usage is TRBJ1-4, with D hard to call. This CDR3 has 13 amino acids. Germline-derived CDR1 and CDR2 are LGHNA and YSLEER. The V gene lost 5 bases and the J gene lost 3 bases, with 7 bases spanning the gap. The CDR3 nucleotides read TGCGCCAGCAGCTTGGAGGCTAATGAAAAACTGTTTTTT. It encodes CASSLEANEKLFF.

As concerns this clone: Other DNA sequences in the sample encode the same CDR3. In DNA form, the CDR3 reads TGTGCCACCAGCAGAGATCCGACCAGCGGCGAGCAGTACTTC. Its protein is CATSRDPTSGEQYF. The genes are TRBV15 and TRBJ2-7, with D perhaps matching TRBD2 (5 bases). In germline, CDR1 is LNHNV, CDR2 YYDKDF (reference sequence). Trimming took off 0 bases at V and 6 bases at J, with 12 bases between the two ends. This CDR3 contains 14 residues. Full variable domain (outside the CDR3, taken from reference TRBV15 and TRBJ2-7): DAMVIQNPRYQVTQFGKPVTLSCSQTLNHNVMYWYQQKSSQAPKLLFHYYDKDFNNEADTPDNFQSRRPNTSFCFLDIRSPGLGDTAMYLCATSRDPTSGEQYFGPGTRLTVT.

This clone has just a few counts. Given a much more abundant clone one base away, this may be a read error. The sample has other DNA sequences that encode this CDR3 too. This chain joins TRBV7-6 and TRBJ2-5; no clear D gene. The CDR3 runs 11 residues. Trimming left V 3 bases short and J 4 bases short, with 3 bases between. From germline, CDR1 is SGHVS and CDR2 FNYEAQ. The CDR3 DNA reads TGTGCCAGCAGCTTTGGAGAGACCCAGTACTTC. Its protein product is CASSFGETQYF.

In its sample, this clone was seen a few times. The rearrangement links TRBV6-6 to TRBJ2-5, with TRBD2 matching over 8 bases. Germline CDR1 is MNHNY and CDR2 is SVGAGI (reference sequence). The CDR3 covers 14 residues. Trimming removed 5 bases from V and 2 bases from J; junction bases left unmatched: 4. In nucleotides, the CDR3 is TGTGCCAGCAGTAGGACGGGGGGGCAAGAGACCCAGTACTTC. This sequence encodes CASSRTGGQETQYF.

This clone was detected ten times or more. The rearrangement links TRBV11-2 to TRBJ2-5, with unresolved D. The ends were cut back, 0 bases at V and 7 bases at J, with 6 bases in the middle. CDR3 length: 12 amino acids. Per the germline V gene, CDR1 is SGHAT and CDR2 is FQNNGV. CDR3 protein: CASSLDAATQYF. CDR3 DNA: TGTGCCAGCAGCTTAGATGCTGCGACCCAGTACTTC.